This T cell receptor beta chain was captured in a study of blood T cell repertoires in COVID-19. Overall study: The origin of the acute and convalescent COVID-19 samples was the United States, Italy and Spain. Sample material is recorded as cDNA or gDNA derived from T cells, B-cell-depleted T cells, or PBMCs.

Original analysis: Cell counts per sample came from amplifying reference gene primers. Generated by immunoSEQ multiplex PCR, the TCRdb table keeps only in-frame clones and is missing some. V, J and clone size are taken as reported in that table, and D and trimming were inferred from the DNA itself. The sample yields some 100,000 clones, roughly four fifths seen once. V was trimmed by 8 bases and J by 2 bases, leaving 9 bases between them. The CDR3 is made up of 11 amino acids. CDR1 and CDR2 from the germline V gene are SQVTM and ANQGSEA. This TCR derives from a man aged 45 to 65 with active or convalescent COVID-19. The chain joins TRBV29-1 to TRBJ1-1, with D unresolved. Source material: peripheral blood. The CDR3 reads CSYTVNTEAFF. The DNA of the CDR3 is TGCAGCTATACAGTCAACACTGAAGCTTTCTTT.